This is a list of T cell receptor beta chains from one sample in a study of blood T cells in healthy people across ages. TCRdb reprocessed the 5' RACE reads via MiXCR and lists one record per CDR3 protein. This sample has 1.5 million or so distinct CDR3 sequences, with about 40% found just once. Sequencing was done on a sample of blood. The receptors here all came from a woman aged 18-29 years in good health. Both conserved end residues are part of each CDR3. The order of the fields is V gene, clone size, D gene, J gene, CDR3 protein, CDR3 DNA. A D gene is named only where the DNA matches it firmly. The size field is filled for only some rows; it gives once, few, many or a size class.

TRBV12-3/TRBV12-4	few	.	TRBJ2-7	CASSLLYGTEQYF	TGTGCCAGCAGTTTATTGTATGGGACGGAGCAGTACTTC
TRBV7-6	few	TRBD1	TRBJ2-5	CASSPRTGQQETQYF	TGTGCCAGCAGCCCCCGGACAGGACAACAAGAGACCCAGTACTTC
TRBV3-1	.	TRBD1	TRBJ1-2	CASSQDGGGRYGYTF	TGTGCCAGCAGCCAAGATGGAGGGGGCAGGTATGGCTACACCTTC
TRBV10-3	.	TRBD1	TRBJ1-3	CAISSDRAGNTIYF	TGTGCCATCAGTTCGGACAGGGCCGGAAACACCATATATTTT
TRBV2	.	.	TRBJ2-3	CASTRRGDTQYF	TGTGCCAGCACCCGGAGGGGGGATACGCAGTATTTT
TRBV29-1	few	.	TRBJ2-3	CSVGGQKDTQYF	TGCAGCGTAGGGGGGCAGAAAGATACGCAGTATTTT
TRBV20-1	.	TRBD1	TRBJ2-7	CSAAGTETYEQYF	TGCAGTGCGGCCGGGACAGAAACCTACGAGCAGTACTTC
TRBV20-1	once	TRBD1	TRBJ1-2	CSAAGTVGGYTF	TGCAGTGCGGCCGGGACAGTTGGGGGCTACACCTTC
TRBV5-1	.	.	TRBJ1-2	CASSLAGRTNYGYTF	TGCGCCAGCAGCTTGGCAGGGCGAACTAACTATGGCTACACCTTC
TRBV6-2/TRBV6-3	.	.	TRBJ2-2	CASSYSQSLGTPPVPPNTGELFF	TGTGCCAGCAGTTACTCCCAAAGCCTCGGGACACCACCTGTCCCTCCGAACACCGGGGAGCTGTTTTTT